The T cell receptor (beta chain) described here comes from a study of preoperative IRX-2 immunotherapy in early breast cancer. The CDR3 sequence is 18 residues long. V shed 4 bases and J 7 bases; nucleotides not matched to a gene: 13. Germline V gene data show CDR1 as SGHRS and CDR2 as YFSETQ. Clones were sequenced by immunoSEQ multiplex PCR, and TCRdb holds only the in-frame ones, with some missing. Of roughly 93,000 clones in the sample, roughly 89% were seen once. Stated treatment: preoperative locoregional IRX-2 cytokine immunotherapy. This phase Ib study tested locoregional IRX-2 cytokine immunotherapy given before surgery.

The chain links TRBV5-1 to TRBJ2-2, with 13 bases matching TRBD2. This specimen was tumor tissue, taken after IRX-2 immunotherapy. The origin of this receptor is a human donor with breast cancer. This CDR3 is CASSTTGLAGTSVGELFF. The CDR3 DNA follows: TGCGCCAGCAGCACAACGGGACTAGCGGGGACCTCGGTCGGGGAGCTGTTTTTT.